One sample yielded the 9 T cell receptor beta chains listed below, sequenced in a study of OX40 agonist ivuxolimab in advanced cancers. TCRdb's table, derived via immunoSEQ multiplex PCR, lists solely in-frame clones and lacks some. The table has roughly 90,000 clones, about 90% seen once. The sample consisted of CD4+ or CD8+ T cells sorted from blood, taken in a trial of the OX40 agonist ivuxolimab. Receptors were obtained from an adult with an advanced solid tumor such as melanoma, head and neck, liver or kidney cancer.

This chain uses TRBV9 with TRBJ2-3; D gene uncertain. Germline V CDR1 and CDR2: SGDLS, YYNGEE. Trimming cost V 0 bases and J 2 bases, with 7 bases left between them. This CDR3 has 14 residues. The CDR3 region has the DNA TGTGCCAGCAGCGTAGCGGCTTACACAGATACGCAGTATTTT. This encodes CASSVAAYTDTQYF.

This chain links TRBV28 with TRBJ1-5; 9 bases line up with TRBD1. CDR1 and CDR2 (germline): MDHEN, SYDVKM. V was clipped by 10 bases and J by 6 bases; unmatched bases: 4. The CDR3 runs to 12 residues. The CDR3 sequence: CAIGTGIQPQHF. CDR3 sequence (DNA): TGTGCCATCGGGACAGGGATTCAGCCCCAGCATTTT. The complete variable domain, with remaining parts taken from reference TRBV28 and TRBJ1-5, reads DVKVTQSSRYLVKRTGEKVFLECVQDMDHENMFWYRQDPGLGLRLIYFSYDVKMKEKGDIPEGYSVSREKKERFSLILESASTNQTSMYLCAIGTGIQPQHFGDGTRLSIL.

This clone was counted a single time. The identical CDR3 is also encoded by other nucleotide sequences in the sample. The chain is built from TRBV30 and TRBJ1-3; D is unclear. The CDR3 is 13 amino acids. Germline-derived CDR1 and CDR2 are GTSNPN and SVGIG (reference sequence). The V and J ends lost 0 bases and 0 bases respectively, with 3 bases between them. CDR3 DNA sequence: TGTGCCTGGAGTGTTCTCTCTGGAAACACCATATATTTT. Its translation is CAWSVLSGNTIYF.

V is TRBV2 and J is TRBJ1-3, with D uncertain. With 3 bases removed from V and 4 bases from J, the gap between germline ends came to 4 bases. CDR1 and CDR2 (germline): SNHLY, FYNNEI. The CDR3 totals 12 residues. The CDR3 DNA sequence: TGTGCCAGCAGTGAGGGAGGAAACACCATATATTTT. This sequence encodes CASSEGGNTIYF. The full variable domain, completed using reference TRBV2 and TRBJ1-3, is EPEVTQTPSHQVTQMGQEVILRCVPISNHLYFYWYRQILGQKVEFLVSFYNNEISEKSEIFDDQFSVERPDGSNFTLKIRSTKLEDSAMYFCASSEGGNTIYFGEGSWLTVV.

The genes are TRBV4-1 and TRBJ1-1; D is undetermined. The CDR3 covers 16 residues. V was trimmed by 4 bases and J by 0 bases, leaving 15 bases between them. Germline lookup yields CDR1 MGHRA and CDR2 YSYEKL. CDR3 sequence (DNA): TGCGCCAGCAGCCTGAGACGGGGAACTATGAACACTGAAGCTTTCTTT. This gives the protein CASSLRRGTMNTEAFF.

CDR3 in amino acids: CASSASLVTDTQYF. The CDR3 DNA sequence: TGTGCCAGCAGCGCGAGTCTAGTCACAGATACGCAGTATTTT. The chain couples TRBV9 to TRBJ2-3; D call uncertain. The CDR3 sequence is 14 residues long. Germline V gives CDR1 SGDLS, CDR2 YYNGEE. V was cut by 3 bases and J by 2 bases, with 10 bases left in between. Complete variable domain (other parts from reference TRBV9 and TRBJ2-3): DSGVTQTPKHLITATGQRVTLRCSPRSGDLSVYWYQQSLDQGLQFLIQYYNGEERAKGNILERFSAQQFPDLHSELNLSSLELGDSALYFCASSASLVTDTQYFGPGTRLTVL.

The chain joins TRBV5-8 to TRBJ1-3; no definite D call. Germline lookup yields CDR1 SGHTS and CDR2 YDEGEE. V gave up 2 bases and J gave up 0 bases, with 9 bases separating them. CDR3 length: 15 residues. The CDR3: CASSFSASSGNTIYF. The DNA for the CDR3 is TGTGCCAGCAGCTTCAGCGCGAGCTCTGGAAACACCATATATTTT.

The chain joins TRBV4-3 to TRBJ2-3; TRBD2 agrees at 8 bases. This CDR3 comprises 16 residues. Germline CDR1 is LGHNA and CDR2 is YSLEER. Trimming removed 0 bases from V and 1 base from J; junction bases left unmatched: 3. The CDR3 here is CASSQDATSGTDTQYF. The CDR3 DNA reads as TGCGCCAGCAGCCAAGATGCGACTAGCGGCACAGATACGCAGTATTTT.

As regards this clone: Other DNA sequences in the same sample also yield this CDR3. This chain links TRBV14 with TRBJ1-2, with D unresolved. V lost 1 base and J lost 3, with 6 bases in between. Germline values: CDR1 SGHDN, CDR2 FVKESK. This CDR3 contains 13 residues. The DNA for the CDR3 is TGTGCCAGCAGCCAAGGTGGACACTATGGCTACACCTTC. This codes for CASSQGGHYGYTF.